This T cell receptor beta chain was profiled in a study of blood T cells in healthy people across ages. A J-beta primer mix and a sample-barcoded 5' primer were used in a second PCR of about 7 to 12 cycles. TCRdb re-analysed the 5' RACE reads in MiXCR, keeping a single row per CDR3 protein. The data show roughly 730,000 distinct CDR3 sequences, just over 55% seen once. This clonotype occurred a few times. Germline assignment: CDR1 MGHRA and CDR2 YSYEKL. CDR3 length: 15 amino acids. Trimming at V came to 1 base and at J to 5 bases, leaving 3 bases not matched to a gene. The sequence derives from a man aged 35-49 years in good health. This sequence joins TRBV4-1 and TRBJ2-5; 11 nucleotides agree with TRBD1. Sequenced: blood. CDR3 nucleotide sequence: TGCGCCAGCAGCCAAGGGGACAGGGGGGTGGAGACCCAGTACTTC. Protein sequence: CASSQGDRGVETQYF.